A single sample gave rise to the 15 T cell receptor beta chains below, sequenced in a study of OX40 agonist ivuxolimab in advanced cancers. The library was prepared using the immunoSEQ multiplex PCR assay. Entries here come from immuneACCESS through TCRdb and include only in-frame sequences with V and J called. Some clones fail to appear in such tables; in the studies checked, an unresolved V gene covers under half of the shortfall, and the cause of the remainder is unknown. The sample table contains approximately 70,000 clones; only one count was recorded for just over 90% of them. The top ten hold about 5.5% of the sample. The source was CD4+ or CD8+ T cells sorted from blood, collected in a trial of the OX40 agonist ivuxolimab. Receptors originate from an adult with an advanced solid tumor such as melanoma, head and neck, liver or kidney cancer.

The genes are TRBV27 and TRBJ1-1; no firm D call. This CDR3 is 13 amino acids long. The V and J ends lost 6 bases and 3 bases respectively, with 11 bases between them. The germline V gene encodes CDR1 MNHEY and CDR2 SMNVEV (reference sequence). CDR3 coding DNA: TGTGCCAGCAGCCTTCGTGGGGACACTGAAGCTTTCTTT. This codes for CASSLRGDTEAFF.

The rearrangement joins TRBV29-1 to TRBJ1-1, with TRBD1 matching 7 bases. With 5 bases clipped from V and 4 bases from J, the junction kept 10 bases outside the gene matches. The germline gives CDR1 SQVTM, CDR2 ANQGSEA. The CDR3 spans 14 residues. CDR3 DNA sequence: TGCAGCGTTCAGGGGGAAATAGGGAGCACTGAAGCTTTCTTT. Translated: CSVQGEIGSTEAFF.

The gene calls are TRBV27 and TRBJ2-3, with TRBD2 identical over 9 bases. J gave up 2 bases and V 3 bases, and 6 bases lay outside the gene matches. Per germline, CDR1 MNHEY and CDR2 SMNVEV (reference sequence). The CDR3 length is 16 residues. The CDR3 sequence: CASSFASGTYTDTQYF. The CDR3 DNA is TGTGCCAGCAGTTTCGCTAGCGGGACGTACACAGATACGCAGTATTTT.

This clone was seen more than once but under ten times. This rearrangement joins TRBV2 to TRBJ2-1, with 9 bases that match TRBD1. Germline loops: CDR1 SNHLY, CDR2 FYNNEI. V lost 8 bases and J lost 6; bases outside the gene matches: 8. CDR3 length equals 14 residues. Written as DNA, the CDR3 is TGTGCCAGCGGGGGACAGGGAAGAATCAATGAGCAGTTCTTC. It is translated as CASGGQGRINEQFF. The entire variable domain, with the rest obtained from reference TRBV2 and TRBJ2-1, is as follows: EPEVTQTPSHQVTQMGQEVILRCVPISNHLYFYWYRQILGQKVEFLVSFYNNEISEKSEIFDDQFSVERPDGSNFTLKIRSTKLEDSAMYFCASGGQGRINEQFFGPGTRLTVL.

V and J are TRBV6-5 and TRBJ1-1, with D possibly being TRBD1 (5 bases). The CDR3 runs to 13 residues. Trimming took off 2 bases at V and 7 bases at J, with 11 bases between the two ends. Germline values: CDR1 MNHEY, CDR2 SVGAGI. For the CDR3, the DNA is TGTGCCAGCAGTTACCAACCGGGGGGTGAAGCTTTCTTT. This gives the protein CASSYQPGGEAFF.

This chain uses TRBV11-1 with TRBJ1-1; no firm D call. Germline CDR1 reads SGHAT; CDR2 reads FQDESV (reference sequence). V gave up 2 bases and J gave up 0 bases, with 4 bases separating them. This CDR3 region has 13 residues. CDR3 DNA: TGTGCCAGCAGCTTACAGTTGAACACTGAAGCTTTCTTT. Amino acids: CASSLQLNTEAFF.

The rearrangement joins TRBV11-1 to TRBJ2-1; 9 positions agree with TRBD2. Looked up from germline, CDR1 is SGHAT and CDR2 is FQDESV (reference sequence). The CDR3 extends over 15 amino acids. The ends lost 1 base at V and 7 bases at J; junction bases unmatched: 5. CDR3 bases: TGTGCCAGCAGCTTAGATCGCGGGGGGGGAAATGAGCAGTTCTTC. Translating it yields CASSLDRGGGNEQFF. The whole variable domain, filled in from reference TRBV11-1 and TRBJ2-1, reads EAEVAQSPRYKITEKSQAVAFWCDPISGHATLYWYRQILGQGPELLVQFQDESVVDDSQLPKDRFSAERLKGVDSTLKIQPAELGDSAMYLCASSLDRGGGNEQFFGPGTRLTVL.

CDR3 loop: CASQGLSYEQYF. The CDR3 region has the DNA TGTGCCTCACAGGGACTGTCCTACGAGCAGTACTTC. The gene calls are TRBV30 and TRBJ2-7; D may correspond to TRBD1 or TRBD2 (6 bases each). Looked up from germline, CDR1 is GTSNPN and CDR2 is SVGIG (reference sequence). The CDR3 spans 12 residues. V lost 7 bases and J 1 base, leaving 11 bases between the germline ends.

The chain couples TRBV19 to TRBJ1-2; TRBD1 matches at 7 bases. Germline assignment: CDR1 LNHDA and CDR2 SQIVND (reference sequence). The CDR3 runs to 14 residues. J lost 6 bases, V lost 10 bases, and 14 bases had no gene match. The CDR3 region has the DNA TGTGCCACTAGAACCGGGACAGCCCAGGATGGCTACACCTTC. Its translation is CATRTGTAQDGYTF.

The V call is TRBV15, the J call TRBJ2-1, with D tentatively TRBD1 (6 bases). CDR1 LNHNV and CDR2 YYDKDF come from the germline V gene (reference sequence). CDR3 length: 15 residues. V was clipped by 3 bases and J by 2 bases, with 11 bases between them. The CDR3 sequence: CATSSLGAAYNEQFF. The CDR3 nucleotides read TGTGCCACCAGCAGCTTGGGGGCCGCCTACAATGAGCAGTTCTTC.

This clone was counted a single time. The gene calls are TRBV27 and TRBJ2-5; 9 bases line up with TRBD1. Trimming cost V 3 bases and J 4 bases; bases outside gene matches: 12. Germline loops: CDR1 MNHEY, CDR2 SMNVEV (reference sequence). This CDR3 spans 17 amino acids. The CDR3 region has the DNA TGTGCCAGCAGTTTGAGGACAGGGGTAAGGTCAGGAGAGACCCAGTACTTC. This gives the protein CASSLRTGVRSGETQYF.

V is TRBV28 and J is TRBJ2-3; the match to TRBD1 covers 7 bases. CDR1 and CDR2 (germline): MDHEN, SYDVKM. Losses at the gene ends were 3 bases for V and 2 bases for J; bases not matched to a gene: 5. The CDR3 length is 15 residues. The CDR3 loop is CASSFEGQYTDTQYF. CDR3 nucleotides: TGTGCCAGCAGTTTTGAGGGACAGTACACAGATACGCAGTATTTT. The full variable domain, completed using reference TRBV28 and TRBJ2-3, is DVKVTQSSRYLVKRTGEKVFLECVQDMDHENMFWYRQDPGLGLRLIYFSYDVKMKEKGDIPEGYSVSREKKERFSLILESASTNQTSMYLCASSFEGQYTDTQYFGPGTRLTVL.

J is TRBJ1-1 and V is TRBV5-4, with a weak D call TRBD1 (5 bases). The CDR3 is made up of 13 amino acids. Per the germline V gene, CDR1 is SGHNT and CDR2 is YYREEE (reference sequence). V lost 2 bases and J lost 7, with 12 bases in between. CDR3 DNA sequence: TGTGCCAGCAGCTTCCAAGGGGCAGATGAAGCTTTCTTT. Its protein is CASSFQGADEAFF.

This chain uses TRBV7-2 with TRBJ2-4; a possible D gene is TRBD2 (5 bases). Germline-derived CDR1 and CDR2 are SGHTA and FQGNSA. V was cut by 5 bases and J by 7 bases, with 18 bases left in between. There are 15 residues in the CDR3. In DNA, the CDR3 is TGTGCCAGCAGCCACCCCGTTAGGACTCCGAACATTCAGTACTTC. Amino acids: CASSHPVRTPNIQYF.

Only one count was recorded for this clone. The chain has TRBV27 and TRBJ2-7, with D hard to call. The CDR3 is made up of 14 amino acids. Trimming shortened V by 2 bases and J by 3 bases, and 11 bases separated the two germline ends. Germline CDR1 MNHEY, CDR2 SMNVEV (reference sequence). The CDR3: CASSLENSLYEQYF. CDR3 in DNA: TGTGCCAGCAGTTTAGAGAATTCACTCTACGAGCAGTACTTC.